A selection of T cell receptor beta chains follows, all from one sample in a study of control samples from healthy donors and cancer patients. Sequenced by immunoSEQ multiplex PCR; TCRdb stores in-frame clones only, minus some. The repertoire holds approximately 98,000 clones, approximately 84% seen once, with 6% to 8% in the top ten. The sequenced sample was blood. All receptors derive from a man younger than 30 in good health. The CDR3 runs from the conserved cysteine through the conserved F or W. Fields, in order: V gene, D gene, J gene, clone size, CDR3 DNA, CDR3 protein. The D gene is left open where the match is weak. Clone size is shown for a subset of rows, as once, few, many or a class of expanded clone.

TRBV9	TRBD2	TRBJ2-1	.	TGTGCCAGCAGCGTAGGACTAGCGGGGGAAAACAATGAGCAGTTCTTC	CASSVGLAGENNEQFF
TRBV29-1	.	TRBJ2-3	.	TGCAGCGTCGTCAGGACATCTACAAAAGATACGCAGTATTTT	CSVVRTSTKDTQYF
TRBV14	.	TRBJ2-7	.	TGTGCCAGCAGCCAAGTCGGTAAGGCCCCCTACGAGCAGTACTTC	CASSQVGKAPYEQYF
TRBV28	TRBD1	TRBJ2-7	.	TGTGCCAGCAGTCCCCACAGGGGGATATCCTACGAGCAGTACTTC	CASSPHRGISYEQYF
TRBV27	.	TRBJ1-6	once	TGTGCCAGCAGCCCCCGGTTCGAACGGATTTATAATTCACCCCTCCACTTT	CASSPRFERIYNSPLHF
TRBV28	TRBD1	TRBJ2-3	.	TGTGCCAGCAGTTTCGGGACAGGAGGAGATACGCAGTATTTT	CASSFGTGGDTQYF
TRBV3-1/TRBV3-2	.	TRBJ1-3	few	TGTGCCAGCAGCCCCTCTTTGGCCCGAAACACCATATATTTT	CASSPSLARNTIYF
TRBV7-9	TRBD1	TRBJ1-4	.	TGTGCCAGCAGCTTAACAGGGGGCTTGGATGAAAAACTGTTTTTT	CASSLTGGLDEKLFF
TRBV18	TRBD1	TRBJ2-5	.	TGTGCCAGCTCACCCGGACAGGGAAAGACCCAGTACTTC	CASSPGQGKTQYF
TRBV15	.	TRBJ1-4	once	TGTGCCACCAGCAGAGATCGTTGGGAAAAACTGTTTTTT	CATSRDRWEKLFF
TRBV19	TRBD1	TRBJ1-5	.	TGTGCCAGTAGTACTAACCGGGACAGGGTGTCGAGCAATCAGCCCCAGCATTTT	CASSTNRDRVSSNQPQHF
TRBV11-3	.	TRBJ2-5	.	TGTGCCAGCCCTAAGACTGGCGGGGACTCTGAGACCCAGTACTTC	CASPKTGGDSETQYF
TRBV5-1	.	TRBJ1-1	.	TGCGCCAGCAACCAGGGGACGGCTAACACTGAAGCTTTCTTT	CASNQGTANTEAFF
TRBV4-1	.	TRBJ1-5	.	TGCGCCAGCAGCCAAGCCCCGGGGAGCAATCAGCCCCAGCATTTT	CASSQAPGSNQPQHF
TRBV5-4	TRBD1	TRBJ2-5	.	TGTGCCAGCAGCTCACAGGGGAACCAAGAGACCCAGTACTTC	CASSSQGNQETQYF
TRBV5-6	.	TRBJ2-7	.	TGTGCCAGCAGCTTGTGGATGTGGCAGGGTGTTCGCTACGAGCAGTACTTC	CASSLWMWQGVRYEQYF
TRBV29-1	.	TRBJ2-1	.	TGCAGCTTCAACCAGTACAATGAGCAGTTCTTC	CSFNQYNEQFF
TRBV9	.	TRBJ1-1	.	TGTGCCAGCAGCGTTGTTGCGAACACTGAAGCTTTCTTT	CASSVVANTEAFF
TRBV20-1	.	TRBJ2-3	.	TGCAGTGCTAGTCTCCCTAGCACAGATACGCAGTATTTT	CSASLPSTDTQYF
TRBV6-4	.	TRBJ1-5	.	TGTGCCAGCAGCGCCGAGAGGGGTCAGCCCCAGCATTTT	CASSAERGQPQHF
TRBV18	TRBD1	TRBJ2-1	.	TGTGCCAGCTCACCGGGACAGCCCTCCTACAATGAGCAGTTCTTC	CASSPGQPSYNEQFF
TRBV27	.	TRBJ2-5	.	TGTGCCAGCAGTTCGACCGGGACTGGGCAAGAGACCCAGTACTTC	CASSSTGTGQETQYF
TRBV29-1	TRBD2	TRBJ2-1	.	TGCAGCGTTGAAGATAGACTAGCGGGGGGTCTATCCCATGAGCAGTTCTTC	CSVEDRLAGGLSHEQFF
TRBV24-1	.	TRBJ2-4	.	TGTGCCACCAGTGATTCCCCCCGGGCAGGGACCAAAAACATTCAGTACTTC	CATSDSPRAGTKNIQYF
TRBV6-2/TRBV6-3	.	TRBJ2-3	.	TGTGCCAGCAGTAACAGCGCGGATACGCAGTATTTT	CASSNSADTQYF
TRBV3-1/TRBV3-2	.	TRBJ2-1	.	TGTGCCAGCAGCCCCCCAGGGGACAATGAGCAGTTCTTC	CASSPPGDNEQFF
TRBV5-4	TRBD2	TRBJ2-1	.	TGTGCCAGCAGCCCTGGACTAGCCGGTTGGGATGAGCAGTTCTTC	CASSPGLAGWDEQFF
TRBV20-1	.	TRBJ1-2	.	TGCAGTGCTGAGAGGGACTATGGCTACACCTTC	CSAERDYGYTF
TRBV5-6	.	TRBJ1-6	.	TGTGCCAGCAGTCCATCGACAGGTCGGTCCTATAATTCACCCCTCCACTTT	CASSPSTGRSYNSPLHF
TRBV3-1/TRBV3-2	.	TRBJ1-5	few	TGTGCCAGCAGCCAAGATGCGGCAGGGACGCAGCCCCAGCATTTT	CASSQDAAGTQPQHF
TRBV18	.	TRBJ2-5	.	TGTGCCAGCTCACCACTTCAGGACAAACAAGAGACCCAGTACTTC	CASSPLQDKQETQYF
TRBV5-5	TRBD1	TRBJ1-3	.	TGTGCCAGCAGCTGGAGGACAGGGCCGTACTCTGGAAACACCATATATTTT	CASSWRTGPYSGNTIYF
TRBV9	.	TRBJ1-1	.	TGTGCCAGCAGCCGCAGAAGGGGGAACATGAACACTGAAGCTTTCTTT	CASSRRRGNMNTEAFF